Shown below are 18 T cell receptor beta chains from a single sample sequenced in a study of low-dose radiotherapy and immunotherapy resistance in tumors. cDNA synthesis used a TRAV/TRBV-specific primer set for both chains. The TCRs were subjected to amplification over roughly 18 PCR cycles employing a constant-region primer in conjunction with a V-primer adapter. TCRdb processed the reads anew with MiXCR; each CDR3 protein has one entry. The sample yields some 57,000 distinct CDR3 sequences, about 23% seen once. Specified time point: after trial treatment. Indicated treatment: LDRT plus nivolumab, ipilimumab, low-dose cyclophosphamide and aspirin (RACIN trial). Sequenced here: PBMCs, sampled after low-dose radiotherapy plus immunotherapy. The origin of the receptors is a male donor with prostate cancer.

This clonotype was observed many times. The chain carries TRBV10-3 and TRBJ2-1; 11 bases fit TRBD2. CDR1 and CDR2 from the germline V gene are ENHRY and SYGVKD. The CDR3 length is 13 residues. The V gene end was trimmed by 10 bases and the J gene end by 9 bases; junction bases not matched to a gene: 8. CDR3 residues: CATTSGSEGEQFF. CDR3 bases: TGTGCCACCACTAGCGGGAGTGAGGGTGAGCAGTTCTTC.

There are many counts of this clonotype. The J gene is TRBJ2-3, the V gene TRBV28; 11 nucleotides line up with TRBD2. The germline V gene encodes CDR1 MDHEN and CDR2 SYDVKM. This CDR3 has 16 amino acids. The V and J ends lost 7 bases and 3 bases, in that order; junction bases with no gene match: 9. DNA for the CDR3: TGTGCCAGCACTCCCGGGGGACTAGCGGAGACAGATACGCAGTATTTT. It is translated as CASTPGGLAETDTQYF.

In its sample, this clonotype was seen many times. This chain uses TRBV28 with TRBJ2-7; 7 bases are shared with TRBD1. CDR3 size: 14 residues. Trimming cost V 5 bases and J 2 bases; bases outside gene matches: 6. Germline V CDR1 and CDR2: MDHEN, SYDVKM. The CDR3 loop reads CASSQGDRAYEQYF. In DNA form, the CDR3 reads TGTGCCAGCAGTCAGGGGGACCGCGCCTACGAGCAGTACTTC.

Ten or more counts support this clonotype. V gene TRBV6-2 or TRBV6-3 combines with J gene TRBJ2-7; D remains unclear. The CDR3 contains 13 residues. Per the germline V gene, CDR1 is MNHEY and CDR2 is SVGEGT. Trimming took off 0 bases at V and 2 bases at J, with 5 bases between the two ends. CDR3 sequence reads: CASSYSRAYEQYF. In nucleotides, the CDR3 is TGTGCCAGCAGTTACTCAAGGGCCTACGAGCAGTACTTC.

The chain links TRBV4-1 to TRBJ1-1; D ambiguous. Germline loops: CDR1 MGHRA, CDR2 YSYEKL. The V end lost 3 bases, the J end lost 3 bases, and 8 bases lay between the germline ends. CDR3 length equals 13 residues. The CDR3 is CASSQSTYTEAFF. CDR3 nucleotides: TGCGCCAGCAGCCAGTCAACTTACACTGAAGCTTTCTTT.

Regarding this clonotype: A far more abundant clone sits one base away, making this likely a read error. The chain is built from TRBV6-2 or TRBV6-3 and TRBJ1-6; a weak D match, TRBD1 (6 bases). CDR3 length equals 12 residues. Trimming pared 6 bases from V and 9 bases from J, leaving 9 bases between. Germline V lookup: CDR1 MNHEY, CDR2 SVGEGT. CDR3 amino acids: CASSCRGSPLHF. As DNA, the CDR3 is TGTGCCAGCAGCTGCAGGGGTTCACCCCTCCACTTT.

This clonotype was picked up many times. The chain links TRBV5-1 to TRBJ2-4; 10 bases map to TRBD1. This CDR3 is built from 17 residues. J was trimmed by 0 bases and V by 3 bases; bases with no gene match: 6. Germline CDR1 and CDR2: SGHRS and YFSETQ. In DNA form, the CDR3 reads TGCGCCAGCAGCTGGGGGGACAGGGGTCTAGCCAAAAACATTCAGTACTTC. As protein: CASSWGDRGLAKNIQYF. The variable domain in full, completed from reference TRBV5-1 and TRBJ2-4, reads KAGVTQTPRYLIKTRGQQVTLSCSPISGHRSVSWYQQTPGQGLQFLFEYFSETQRNKGNFPGRFSGRQFSNSRSEMNVSTLELGDSALYLCASSWGDRGLAKNIQYFGAGTRLSVL.

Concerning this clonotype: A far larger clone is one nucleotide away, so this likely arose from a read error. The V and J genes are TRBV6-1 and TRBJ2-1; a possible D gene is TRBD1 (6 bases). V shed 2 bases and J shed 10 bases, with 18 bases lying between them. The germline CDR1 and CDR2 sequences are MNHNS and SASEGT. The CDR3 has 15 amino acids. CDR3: CASSELGARNDEQFF. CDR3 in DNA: TGTGCCAGCAGTGAACTGGGGGCGCGGAACGACGAGCAGTTCTTC.

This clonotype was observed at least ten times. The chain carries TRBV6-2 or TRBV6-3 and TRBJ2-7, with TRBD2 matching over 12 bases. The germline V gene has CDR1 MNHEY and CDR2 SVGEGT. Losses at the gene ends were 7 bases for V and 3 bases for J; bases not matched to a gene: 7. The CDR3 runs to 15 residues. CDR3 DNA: TGTGCCAGCACTTCCGCGACTAGCGGGAGCTACGAGCAGTACTTC. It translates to CASTSATSGSYEQYF.

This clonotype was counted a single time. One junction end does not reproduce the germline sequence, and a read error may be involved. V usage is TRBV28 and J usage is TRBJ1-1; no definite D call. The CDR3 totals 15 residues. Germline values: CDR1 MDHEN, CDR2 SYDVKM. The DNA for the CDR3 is TGTGCCAGCAGGAGACCGGGCCACGGAAACACTGAAGCTTGCTTT. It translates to CASRRPGHGNTEACF. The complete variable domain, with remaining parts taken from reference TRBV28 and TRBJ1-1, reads DVKVTQSSRYLVKRTGEKVFLECVQDMDHENMFWYRQDPGLGLRLIYFSYDVKMKEKGDIPEGYSVSREKKERFSLILESASTNQTSMYLCASRRPGHGNTEACFGQGTRLTVV.

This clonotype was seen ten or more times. The CDR3 loop reads CASSLLKNTGELFF. CDR3 DNA sequence: TGTGCCAGCAGTTTATTGAAGAACACCGGGGAGCTGTTTTTT. The chain joins TRBV28 to TRBJ2-2; D is undetermined. Trimming pared 1 base from V and 1 base from J, leaving 4 bases between. Germline CDR1 reads MDHEN; CDR2 reads SYDVKM. CDR3 size: 14 residues.

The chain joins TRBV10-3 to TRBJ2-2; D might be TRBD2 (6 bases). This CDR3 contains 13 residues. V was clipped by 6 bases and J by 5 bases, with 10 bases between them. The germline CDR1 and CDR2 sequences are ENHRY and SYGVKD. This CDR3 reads CAISAGRTGELFF. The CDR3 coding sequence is TGTGCCATCAGCGCGGGGCGAACCGGGGAGCTGTTTTTT.

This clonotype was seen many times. CDR3 sequence (DNA): TGCGCCAGCAGCCAAGACCGGACCGCGAAGGGGCTGAACACTGAAGCTTTCTTT. Amino acids: CASSQDRTAKGLNTEAFF. The chain links TRBV4-3 to TRBJ1-1; possible D gene TRBD1, 5 bases. Germline CDR1 is LGHNA and CDR2 is YSLEER. The CDR3 extends over 18 amino acids. V lost 0 bases and J 0 bases, leaving 17 bases between the germline ends.

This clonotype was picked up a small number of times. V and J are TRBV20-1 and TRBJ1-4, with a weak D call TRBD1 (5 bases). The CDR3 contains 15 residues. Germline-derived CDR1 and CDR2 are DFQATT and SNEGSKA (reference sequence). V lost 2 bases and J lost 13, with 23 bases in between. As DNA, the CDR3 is TGCAGTGCTAGAAAACCTTGGGACCCTCTGGGGGGACTGTTTTTT. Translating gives CSARKPWDPLGGLFF.

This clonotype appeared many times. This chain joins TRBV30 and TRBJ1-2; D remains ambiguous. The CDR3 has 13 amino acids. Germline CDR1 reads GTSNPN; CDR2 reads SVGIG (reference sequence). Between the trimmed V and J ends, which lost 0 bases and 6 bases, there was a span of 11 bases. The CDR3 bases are TGTGCCTGGAGTGTACAAATGGGTCATGGCTACACCTTC. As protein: CAWSVQMGHGYTF.

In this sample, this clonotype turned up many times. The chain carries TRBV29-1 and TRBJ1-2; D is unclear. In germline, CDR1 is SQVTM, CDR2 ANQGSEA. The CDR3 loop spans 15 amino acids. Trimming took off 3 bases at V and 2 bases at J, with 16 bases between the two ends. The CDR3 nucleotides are TGCAGCGTTGATCTACAGACCTGGGCCAACTATGGCTACACCTTC. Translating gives CSVDLQTWANYGYTF.

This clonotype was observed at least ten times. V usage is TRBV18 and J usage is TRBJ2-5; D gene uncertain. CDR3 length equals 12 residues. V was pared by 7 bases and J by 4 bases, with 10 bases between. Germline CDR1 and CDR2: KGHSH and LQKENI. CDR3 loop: CASFTRIETQYF. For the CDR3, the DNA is TGTGCCAGCTTTACGAGGATAGAGACCCAGTACTTC.

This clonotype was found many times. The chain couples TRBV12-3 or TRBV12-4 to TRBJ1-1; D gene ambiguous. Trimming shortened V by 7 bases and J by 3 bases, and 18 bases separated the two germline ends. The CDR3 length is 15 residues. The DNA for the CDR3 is TGTGCCAGCAAAGATCCGGGCCTTGGGCACACTGAAGCTTTCTTT. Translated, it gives CASKDPGLGHTEAFF.